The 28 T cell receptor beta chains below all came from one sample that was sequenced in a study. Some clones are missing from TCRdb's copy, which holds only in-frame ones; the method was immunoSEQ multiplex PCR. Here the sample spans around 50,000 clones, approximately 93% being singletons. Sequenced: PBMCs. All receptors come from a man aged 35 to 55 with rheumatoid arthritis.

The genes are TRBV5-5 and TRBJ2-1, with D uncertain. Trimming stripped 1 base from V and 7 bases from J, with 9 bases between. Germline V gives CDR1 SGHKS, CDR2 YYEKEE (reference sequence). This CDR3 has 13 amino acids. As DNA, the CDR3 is TGTGCCAGCAGCTTGCCGGTGGCGAATGAGCAGTTCTTC. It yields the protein CASSLPVANEQFF.

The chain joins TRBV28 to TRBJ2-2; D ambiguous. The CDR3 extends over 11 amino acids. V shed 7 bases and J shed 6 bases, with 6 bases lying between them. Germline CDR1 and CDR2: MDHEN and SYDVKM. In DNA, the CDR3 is TGTGCCAGCACCCAAGCCGGGGAGCTGTTTTTT. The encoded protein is CASTQAGELFF.

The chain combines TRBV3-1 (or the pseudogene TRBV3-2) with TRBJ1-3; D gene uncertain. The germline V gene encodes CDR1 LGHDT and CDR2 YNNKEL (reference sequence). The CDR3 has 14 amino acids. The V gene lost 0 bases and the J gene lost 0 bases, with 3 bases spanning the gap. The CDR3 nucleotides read TGTGCCAGCAGCCAAGACAGCTCTGGAAACACCATATATTTT. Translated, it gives CASSQDSSGNTIYF.

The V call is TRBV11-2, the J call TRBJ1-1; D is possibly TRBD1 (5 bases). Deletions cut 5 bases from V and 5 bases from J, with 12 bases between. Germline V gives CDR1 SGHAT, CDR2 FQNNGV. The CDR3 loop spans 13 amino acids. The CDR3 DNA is TGTGCCAGCAGCCCCACAGGATCAACTGAAGCTTTCTTT. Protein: CASSPTGSTEAFF.

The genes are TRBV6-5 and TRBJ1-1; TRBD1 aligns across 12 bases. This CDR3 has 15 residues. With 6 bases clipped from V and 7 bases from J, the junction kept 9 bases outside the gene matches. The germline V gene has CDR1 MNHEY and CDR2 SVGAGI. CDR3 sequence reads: CASRWDRGLVGEAFF. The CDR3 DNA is TGTGCCAGCAGATGGGACAGGGGGCTGGTCGGTGAAGCTTTCTTT.

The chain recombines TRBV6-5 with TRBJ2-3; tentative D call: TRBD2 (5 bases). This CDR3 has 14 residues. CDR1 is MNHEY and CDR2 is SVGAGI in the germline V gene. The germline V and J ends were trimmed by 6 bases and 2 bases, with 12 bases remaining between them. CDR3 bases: TGTGCCAGCAGGAGGGAATCCCTCACAGATACGCAGTATTTT. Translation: CASRRESLTDTQYF.

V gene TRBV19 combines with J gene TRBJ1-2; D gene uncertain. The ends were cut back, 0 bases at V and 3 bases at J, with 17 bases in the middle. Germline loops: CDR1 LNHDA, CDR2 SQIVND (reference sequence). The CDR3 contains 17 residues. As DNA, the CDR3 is TGTGCCAGTAGTATAGATCGAGGGCTGGGCGAGGACTATGGCTACACCTTC. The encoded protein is CASSIDRGLGEDYGYTF.

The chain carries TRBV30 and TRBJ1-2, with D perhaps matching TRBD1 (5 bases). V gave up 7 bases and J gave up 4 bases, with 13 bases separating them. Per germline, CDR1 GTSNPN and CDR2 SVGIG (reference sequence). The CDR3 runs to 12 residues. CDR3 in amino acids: CASLPDSYGYTF. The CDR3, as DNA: TGTGCCTCCCTGCCAGACAGCTATGGCTACACCTTC. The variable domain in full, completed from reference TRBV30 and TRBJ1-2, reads SQTIHQWPATLVQPVGSPLSLECTVEGTSNPNLYWYRQAAGRGLQLLFYSVGIGQISSEVPQNLSASRPQDRQFILSSKKLLLSDSGFYLCASLPDSYGYTFGSGTRLTVV.

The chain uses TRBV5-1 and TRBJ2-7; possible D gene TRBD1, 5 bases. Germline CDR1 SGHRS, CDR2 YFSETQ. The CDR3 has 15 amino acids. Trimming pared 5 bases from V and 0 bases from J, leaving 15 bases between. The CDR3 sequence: CASSMTVTNSYEQYF. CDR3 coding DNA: TGCGCCAGCAGTATGACAGTAACGAACTCCTACGAGCAGTACTTC.

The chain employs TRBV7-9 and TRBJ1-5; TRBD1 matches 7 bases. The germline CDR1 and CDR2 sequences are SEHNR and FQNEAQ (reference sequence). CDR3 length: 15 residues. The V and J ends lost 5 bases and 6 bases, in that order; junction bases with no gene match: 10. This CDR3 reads CASSLDREEAQPQHF. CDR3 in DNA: TGTGCCAGCAGCCTAGACAGGGAAGAAGCTCAGCCCCAGCATTTT. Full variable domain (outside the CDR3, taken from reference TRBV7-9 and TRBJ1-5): DTGVSQNPRHKITKRGQNVTFRCDPISEHNRLYWYRQTLGQGPEFLTYFQNEAQLEKSRLLSDRFSAERPKGSFSTLEIQRTEQGDSAMYLCASSLDREEAQPQHFGDGTRLSIL.

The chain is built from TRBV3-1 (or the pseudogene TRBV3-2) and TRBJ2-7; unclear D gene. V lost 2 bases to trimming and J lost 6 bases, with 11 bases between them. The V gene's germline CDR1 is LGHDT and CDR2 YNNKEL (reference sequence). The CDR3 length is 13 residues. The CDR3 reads CASSQRRYGEQYF. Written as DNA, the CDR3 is TGTGCCAGCAGCCAAAGGAGATACGGCGAGCAGTACTTC.

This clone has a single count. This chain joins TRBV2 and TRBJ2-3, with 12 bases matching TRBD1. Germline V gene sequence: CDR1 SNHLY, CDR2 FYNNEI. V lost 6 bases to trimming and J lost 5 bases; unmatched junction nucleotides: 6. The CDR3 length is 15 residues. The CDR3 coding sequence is TGTGCCAGCAGCTTGGGACAGGGGGCGAGAGATACGCAGTATTTT. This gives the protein CASSLGQGARDTQYF.

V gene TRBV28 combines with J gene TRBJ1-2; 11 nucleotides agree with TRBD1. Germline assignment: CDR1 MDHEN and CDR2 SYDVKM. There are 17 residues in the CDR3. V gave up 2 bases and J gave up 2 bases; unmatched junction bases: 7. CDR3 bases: TGTGCCAGCAGTTTACTCCCGGGACAGGGGGAGAACTATGGCTACACCTTC. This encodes CASSLLPGQGENYGYTF.

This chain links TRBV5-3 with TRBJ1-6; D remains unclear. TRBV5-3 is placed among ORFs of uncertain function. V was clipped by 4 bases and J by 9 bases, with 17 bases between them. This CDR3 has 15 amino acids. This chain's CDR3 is CARSLLGGRSSPLHF. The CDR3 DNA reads TGTGCCAGAAGCCTGCTCGGAGGGCGAAGTTCACCCCTCCACTTT.

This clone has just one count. CDR3 sequence: CASADIQPRSYEQYF. Here the CDR3 DNA reads TGTGCCAGTGCAGACATCCAGCCCCGCTCCTACGAGCAGTACTTC. The chain links TRBV19 to TRBJ2-7; D call uncertain. Trimming removed 8 bases at V and 0 bases at J, with 17 bases between. Germline values: CDR1 LNHDA, CDR2 SQIVND (reference sequence). CDR3 length equals 15 residues.

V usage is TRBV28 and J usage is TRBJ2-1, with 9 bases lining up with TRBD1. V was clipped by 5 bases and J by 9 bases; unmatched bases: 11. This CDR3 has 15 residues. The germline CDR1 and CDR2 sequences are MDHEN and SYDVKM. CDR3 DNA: TGTGCCAGCAGTCGTCCGGGACAGGGTCGAAGTGAGCAGTTCTTC. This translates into CASSRPGQGRSEQFF. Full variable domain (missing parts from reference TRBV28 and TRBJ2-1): DVKVTQSSRYLVKRTGEKVFLECVQDMDHENMFWYRQDPGLGLRLIYFSYDVKMKEKGDIPEGYSVSREKKERFSLILESASTNQTSMYLCASSRPGQGRSEQFFGPGTRLTVL.

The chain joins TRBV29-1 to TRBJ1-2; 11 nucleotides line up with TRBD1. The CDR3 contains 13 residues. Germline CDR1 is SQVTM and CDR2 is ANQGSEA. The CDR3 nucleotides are TGCAGTTCTCGGACAGGGGGCAGGGATGGCTACACCTTC. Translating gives CSSRTGGRDGYTF. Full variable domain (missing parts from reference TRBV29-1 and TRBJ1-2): SAVISQKPSRDICQRGTSLTIQCQVDSQVTMMFWYRQQPGQSLTLIATANQGSEATYESGFVIDKFPISRPNLTFSTLTVSNMSPEDSSIYLCSSRTGGRDGYTFGSGTRLTVV.

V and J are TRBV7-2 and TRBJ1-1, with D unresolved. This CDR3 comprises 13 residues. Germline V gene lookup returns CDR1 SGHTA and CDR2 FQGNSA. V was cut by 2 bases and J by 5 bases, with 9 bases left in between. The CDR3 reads CASSLNRETEAFF. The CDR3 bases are TGTGCCAGCAGCTTAAATCGGGAAACTGAAGCTTTCTTT. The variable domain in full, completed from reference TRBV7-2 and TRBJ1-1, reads GAGVSQSPSNKVTEKGKDVELRCDPISGHTALYWYRQSLGQGLEFLIYFQGNSAPDKSGLPSDRFSAERTGGSVSTLTIQRTQQEDSAVYLCASSLNRETEAFFGQGTRLTVV.

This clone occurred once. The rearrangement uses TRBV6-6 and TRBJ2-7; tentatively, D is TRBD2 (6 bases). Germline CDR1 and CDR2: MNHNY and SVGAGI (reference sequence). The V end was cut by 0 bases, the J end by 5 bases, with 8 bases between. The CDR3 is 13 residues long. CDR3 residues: CASSYSPGDEQYF. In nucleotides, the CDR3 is TGTGCCAGCAGTTACTCGCCGGGGGACGAGCAGTACTTC.

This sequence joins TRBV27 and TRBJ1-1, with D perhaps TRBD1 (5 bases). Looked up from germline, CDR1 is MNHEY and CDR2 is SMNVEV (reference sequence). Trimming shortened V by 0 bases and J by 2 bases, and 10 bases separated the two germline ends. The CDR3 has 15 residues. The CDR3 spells CASSLSWGINTEAFF. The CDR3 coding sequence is TGTGCCAGCAGTTTATCGTGGGGGATCAACACTGAAGCTTTCTTT.

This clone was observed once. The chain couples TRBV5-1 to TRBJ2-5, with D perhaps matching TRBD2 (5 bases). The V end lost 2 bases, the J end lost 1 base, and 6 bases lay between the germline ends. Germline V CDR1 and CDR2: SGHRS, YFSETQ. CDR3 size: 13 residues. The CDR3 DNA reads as TGCGCCAGCAGCTTAAGCGGCCAAGAGACCCAGTACTTC. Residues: CASSLSGQETQYF. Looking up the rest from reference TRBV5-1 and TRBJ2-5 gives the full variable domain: KAGVTQTPRYLIKTRGQQVTLSCSPISGHRSVSWYQQTPGQGLQFLFEYFSETQRNKGNFPGRFSGRQFSNSRSEMNVSTLELGDSALYLCASSLSGQETQYFGPGTRLLVL.

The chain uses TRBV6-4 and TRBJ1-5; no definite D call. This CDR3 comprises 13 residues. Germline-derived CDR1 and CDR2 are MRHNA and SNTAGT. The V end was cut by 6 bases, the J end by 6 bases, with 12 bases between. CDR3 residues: CASSSEEGQPQHF. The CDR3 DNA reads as TGTGCCAGCAGCTCCGAGGAGGGTCAGCCCCAGCATTTT.

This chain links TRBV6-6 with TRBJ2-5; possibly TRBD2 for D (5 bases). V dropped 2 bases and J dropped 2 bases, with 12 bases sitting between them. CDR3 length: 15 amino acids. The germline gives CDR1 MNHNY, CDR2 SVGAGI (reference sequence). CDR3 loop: CASSYTLAAQETQYF. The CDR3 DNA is TGTGCCAGCAGTTACACCCTAGCAGCACAAGAGACCCAGTACTTC.

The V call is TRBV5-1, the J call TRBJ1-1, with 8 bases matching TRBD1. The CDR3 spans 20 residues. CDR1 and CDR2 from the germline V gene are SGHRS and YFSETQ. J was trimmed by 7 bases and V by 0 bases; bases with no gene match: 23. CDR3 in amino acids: CASSLEAGPGQAPRRSEAFF. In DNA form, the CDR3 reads TGCGCCAGCAGCTTGGAAGCCGGTCCGGGACAGGCCCCCCGAAGAAGTGAAGCTTTCTTT.

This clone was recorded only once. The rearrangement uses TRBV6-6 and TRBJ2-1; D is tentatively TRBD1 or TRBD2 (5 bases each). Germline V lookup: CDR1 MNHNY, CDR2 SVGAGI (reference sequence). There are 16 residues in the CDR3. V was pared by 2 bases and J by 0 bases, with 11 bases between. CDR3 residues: CASSYRDGSSYNEQFF. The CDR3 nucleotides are TGTGCCAGCAGTTACCGGGACGGAAGCTCCTACAATGAGCAGTTCTTC.

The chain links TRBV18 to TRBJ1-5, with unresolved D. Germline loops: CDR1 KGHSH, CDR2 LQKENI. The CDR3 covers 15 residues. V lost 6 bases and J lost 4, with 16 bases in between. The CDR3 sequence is CASSRRRTENQPQHF. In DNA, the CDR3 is TGTGCCAGCTCGCGCCGCCGCACAGAAAATCAGCCCCAGCATTTT.

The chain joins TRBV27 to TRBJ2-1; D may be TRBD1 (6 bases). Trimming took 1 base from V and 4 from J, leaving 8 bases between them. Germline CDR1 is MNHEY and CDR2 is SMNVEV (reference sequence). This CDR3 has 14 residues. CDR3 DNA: TGTGCCAGCAGTTTATGGGACAAGTACAATGAGCAGTTCTTC. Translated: CASSLWDKYNEQFF.

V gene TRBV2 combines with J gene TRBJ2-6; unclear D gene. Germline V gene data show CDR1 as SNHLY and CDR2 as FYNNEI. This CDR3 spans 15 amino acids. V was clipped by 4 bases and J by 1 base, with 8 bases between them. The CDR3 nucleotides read TGTGCCAGCAGTGGAGACCGTTCTGGGGCCAACGTCCTGACTTTC. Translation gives CASSGDRSGANVLTF.